The T cell receptor (beta chain) described here comes from a study of blood T cell repertoires in COVID-19. Overall study: Sites across the United States, Italy and Spain contributed samples from acute and convalescent COVID-19. Sources were T cells, B-cell-depleted T cells, or PBMCs; the material itself was cDNA or gDNA.

Authors' data handling: By means of reference gene primer amplification, nucleated cell counts were estimated. Clones were read by immunoSEQ multiplex PCR, and TCRdb kept only the in-frame ones, dropping some. D and trimming were read from the DNA, whereas the V and J calls and clone size are those reported in that table. The sample has some 70,000 clones; roughly 80% are singletons. The sequence was collected from a woman aged 45-59 years with acute or convalescent COVID-19. The specimen sequenced was peripheral blood.

The CDR3 reads CASSLGSLYEQYF. Here the CDR3 DNA reads TGTGCCAGCAGTTTAGGCTCCCTCTACGAGCAGTACTTC. The chain employs TRBV28 and TRBJ2-7, with D unresolved. The CDR3 contains 13 residues. CDR1 and CDR2 from the germline V gene are MDHEN and SYDVKM. The germline V and J ends were trimmed by 2 bases and 3 bases, with 8 bases remaining between them.